This T cell receptor (beta chain) appears in the sequencing data of a study of blood T cell repertoires in COVID-19. At the level of the study: COVID-19 samples, acute and convalescent, were from the United States, Italy and Spain. The cDNA or gDNA used as material had been derived from T cells, B-cell-depleted T cells, or PBMCs.

How the authors handled the data: Reference gene primer amplification yielded estimated nucleated cell counts. Libraries were prepared by immunoSEQ multiplex PCR; TCRdb keeps only in-frame clonotypes and omits some of them. Clonal size and the V and J genes are those of that table, whereas D and trimming came from the DNA. This sample has 90,000 to 120,000 clones, with more than 70% found just once. This CDR3 comprises 17 residues. J was trimmed by 5 bases and V by 4 bases; bases with no gene match: 13. CDR1 and CDR2 (germline): SGHRS, YFSETQ. J is TRBJ2-7 and V is TRBV5-1; TRBD1 agrees at 12 bases. Sequenced input: peripheral blood. This TCR derives from a man between 65 and 85 years old with acute or convalescent COVID-19. In nucleotides, the CDR3 is TGCGCCAGCAGCGACCAGGGACAGGGGGCGGAGTATGACGAGCAGTACTTC. Its translation is CASSDQGQGAEYDEQYF. The variable domain in full, completed from reference TRBV5-1 and TRBJ2-7, reads KAGVTQTPRYLIKTRGQQVTLSCSPISGHRSVSWYQQTPGQGLQFLFEYFSETQRNKGNFPGRFSGRQFSNSRSEMNVSTLELGDSALYLCASSDQGQGAEYDEQYFGPGTRLTVT.